This is a list of T cell receptor beta chains from one sample in a study of early T cells in non-severe SARS-CoV-2 infection. TCRdb recomputed calls from the 5' RACE reads with MiXCR, one row per CDR3 protein. The data show 70,000 or so distinct CDR3 sequences, with roughly 13% seen just once and about 14% held by the top ten. The sample comprised whole blood. These receptors originate from an adult who was a healthcare worker with PCR-confirmed SARS-CoV-2 infection or an uninfected control (not recorded which). Each CDR3 is given with its conserved first and last residue. Each record gives: V gene, J gene, clone size, D gene, CDR3 DNA, CDR3 protein. The D gene is left open where the match is weak. Clone size is shown for a subset of rows, as once, few, many or a class of expanded clone.

V: TRBV4-3; J: TRBJ2-1; size: -; D: -; DNA: TGCGCCAGCAGCCAAGTTCTCCAGTCATCTTACAATGAGCAGTTCTTC; CDR3: CASSQVLQSSYNEQFF
V: TRBV18; J: TRBJ1-6; size: -; D: -; DNA: TGTGCCAGCTCACCCCTGGTCGGACCCCTCCACTTT; CDR3: CASSPLVGPLHF
V: TRBV3-1; J: TRBJ1-2; size: few; D: -; DNA: TGTGCCAGCAGCCAAGATCGAGATGACTATGGCTACACCTTC; CDR3: CASSQDRDDYGYTF
V: TRBV6-6; J: TRBJ2-1; size: many; D: -; DNA: TGTGCCAGCAGCCAACCCGTCAATGAGCAGTTCTTC; CDR3: CASSQPVNEQFF
V: TRBV7-2; J: TRBJ2-2; size: many; D: -; DNA: TGTGCCAGCAGCTTAGATGGGTGGGTGAGGCACACCGGGGAGCTGTTTTTT; CDR3: CASSLDGWVRHTGELFF
V: TRBV7-2; J: TRBJ1-2; size: -; D: -; DNA: TGTGCCAGCAGCTTAGTTCCCGGGCCTTTCTATGGCTACACCTTC; CDR3: CASSLVPGPFYGYTF
V: TRBV15; J: TRBJ2-1; size: few; D: -; DNA: TGTGCCACCAGCGGCCGCTCCCCGGGTATCTCCTACAATGAGCAGTTCTTC; CDR3: CATSGRSPGISYNEQFF
V: TRBV7-9; J: TRBJ1-1; size: few; D: -; DNA: TGTGCCAGCAGCCCGGATGGGGGAACTGAAGCTTTCTTT; CDR3: CASSPDGGTEAFF
V: TRBV2; J: TRBJ2-7; size: few; D: -; DNA: TGTGCCAGCAGTGAAGGTGGTACACTGCACTTC; CDR3: CASSEGGTLHF
V: TRBV30; J: TRBJ1-1; size: few; D: -; DNA: TGTGCCTGGAGTTTGACAGTTGAAGCTTTCTTT; CDR3: CAWSLTVEAFF
V: TRBV28; J: TRBJ1-1; size: few; D: -; DNA: TGTGCCAGCAGTACCCCGATCAGGGTAGTGACTGAAGCTTTCTTT; CDR3: CASSTPIRVVTEAFF
V: TRBV6-5; J: TRBJ2-2; size: many; D: -; DNA: TGTGCCAGCAGTTACGAAGGACTCCCCTTGAGCGTGTCCGGGGAGCTGTTTTTT; CDR3: CASSYEGLPLSVSGELFF
V: TRBV29-1; J: TRBJ2-2; size: many; D: -; DNA: TGCAGCGTGAGTGGGATTTCAAACACCGGGGAGCTGTTTTTT; CDR3: CSVSGISNTGELFF
V: TRBV11-2; J: TRBJ2-1; size: many; D: -; DNA: TGTGCCAGCAGCTTTGCGGGACTTCGGAAGCAGTTCTTC; CDR3: CASSFAGLRKQFF
V: TRBV4-1; J: TRBJ2-3; size: few; D: TRBD2; DNA: TGCGCCAGCAGCCAAGTAGCGGGGGTTCAGGATACGCAGTATTTT; CDR3: CASSQVAGVQDTQYF
V: TRBV7-6; J: TRBJ2-3; size: -; D: -; DNA: TGTGCCAGCAGCCCGGACTCTTCCACAGATACGCAGTATTTT; CDR3: CASSPDSSTDTQYF
V: TRBV27; J: TRBJ2-7; size: -; D: TRBD1; DNA: TGTGCCAGCAGTTTAGTAGGGACAGGGGTCTACGAGCAGTACTTC; CDR3: CASSLVGTGVYEQYF
V: TRBV12-3/TRBV12-4; J: TRBJ1-1; size: many; D: -; DNA: TGTGCCAGCAGTTCCCCCCTAGGCGGGACGGAGGCTGAAGCTTTCTTT; CDR3: CASSSPLGGTEAEAFF
V: TRBV4-3; J: TRBJ1-2; size: -; D: TRBD1; DNA: TGCGCCAGCAGCCAAGAGCCAGGGGGCTATGGCTACACCTTC; CDR3: CASSQEPGGYGYTF
V: TRBV7-9; J: TRBJ2-1; size: -; D: -; DNA: TGTGCCAGCAGCTTCGTACGGACAGACCTCTACAATGAGCAGTTCTTC; CDR3: CASSFVRTDLYNEQFF
V: TRBV11-2; J: TRBJ2-2; size: many; D: -; DNA: TGTGCCAGCAGCTTAGTAGGATCAGGGACCGGGGAGCTGTTTTTT; CDR3: CASSLVGSGTGELFF
V: TRBV19; J: TRBJ1-5; size: few; D: -; DNA: TGTGCCAGTAGGCTGACCCTTCGGAATCAGCCCCAGCATTTT; CDR3: CASRLTLRNQPQHF
V: TRBV6-5; J: TRBJ2-3; size: many; D: TRBD1; DNA: TGTGCCACGGGAAGAAGACAGGGCCGAGATACGCAGTATTTT; CDR3: CATGRRQGRDTQYF
V: TRBV3-1; J: TRBJ1-2; size: -; D: TRBD1; DNA: TGTGCCAGCAGCCACAACAGGGGGGACTATGGCTACACCTTC; CDR3: CASSHNRGDYGYTF
V: TRBV27; J: TRBJ2-1; size: -; D: -; DNA: TGTGCCAGCAGTTTTGGGGATCATGGGAATGAGCAGTTCTTC; CDR3: CASSFGDHGNEQFF
V: TRBV7-9; J: TRBJ2-2; size: many; D: TRBD2; DNA: TGTGCCAGCAGCGCGGGACTATTGAACACCGGGGAGCTGTTTTTT; CDR3: CASSAGLLNTGELFF
V: TRBV20-1; J: TRBJ1-6; size: -; D: -; DNA: TGCAGTGCTCTTAGGGGAACTAATTCACCCCTCCACTTT; CDR3: CSALRGTNSPLHF
V: TRBV5-5; J: TRBJ2-3; size: -; D: -; DNA: TGTGCCAGCAGCCCAGATAGCTCCGTGACGCAGTATTTT; CDR3: CASSPDSSVTQYF
V: TRBV7-3; J: TRBJ1-1; size: few; D: -; DNA: TGTGCCAAGGGACATAATGAAGCTTTCTTT; CDR3: CAKGHNEAFF
V: TRBV20-1; J: TRBJ2-1; size: -; D: TRBD2; DNA: TGCAGTGCCGGGACTAGCGGTTATGAGCAGTTCTTC; CDR3: CSAGTSGYEQFF
V: TRBV5-1; J: TRBJ2-3; size: -; D: -; DNA: TGCGCCAGCAGCCCGGCTCTAGATACGCAGTATTTT; CDR3: CASSPALDTQYF
V: TRBV27; J: TRBJ2-2; size: few; D: -; DNA: TGTGCCAGATTAGAGGGCCCGAGCAACACCGGGGAGCTGTTTTTT; CDR3: CARLEGPSNTGELFF
V: TRBV14; J: TRBJ2-1; size: few; D: -; DNA: TGTGCCAGCAGCCTAAGACCCGGCAGGGGCCACAATGAGCAGTTCTTC; CDR3: CASSLRPGRGHNEQFF
V: TRBV29-1; J: TRBJ2-1; size: -; D: TRBD1; DNA: TGCAGCGTTGATCAGGGACAGTACAATGAGCAGTTCTTC; CDR3: CSVDQGQYNEQFF
V: TRBV6-1; J: TRBJ2-7; size: -; D: -; DNA: TGTGCCAGCAGCCGGGACATTACCTACGGGCAGTACTTC; CDR3: CASSRDITYGQYF
V: TRBV24-1; J: TRBJ2-1; size: few; D: TRBD1; DNA: TGTGCCACCAGTGCGGGACAGAAAAACAACAATGAGCAGTTCTTC; CDR3: CATSAGQKNNNEQFF
V: TRBV19; J: TRBJ2-5; size: many; D: -; DNA: TGTGCCAGTAGCGAAACGACCGAGACCCAGTACTTC; CDR3: CASSETTETQYF
V: TRBV11-2; J: TRBJ1-1; size: few; D: -; DNA: TGTGCCAGCAGCCCCCCGGGACCCACTGGCCCTGAAGTTTTCTTT; CDR3: CASSPPGPTGPEVFF
V: TRBV11-2; J: TRBJ2-7; size: many; D: TRBD1; DNA: TGTGCCAGCAGCACGGGACAGGGACCCTACGAGCAGTACTTC; CDR3: CASSTGQGPYEQYF
V: TRBV7-9; J: TRBJ1-2; size: many; D: -; DNA: TGTGCCAGCAGCTTAGCGGTGGCAGTTAACTATGGCTACACCTTC; CDR3: CASSLAVAVNYGYTF
V: TRBV7-2; J: TRBJ2-1; size: few; D: -; DNA: TGTGCCAGCAGCCCCCCGGTGCGTTACAATGAGCAGTTCTTC; CDR3: CASSPPVRYNEQFF
V: TRBV12-3/TRBV12-4; J: TRBJ1-2; size: -; D: TRBD1; DNA: TGTGCCAGCAGCAACGACAGGGTTTATGGCTACACCTTC; CDR3: CASSNDRVYGYTF
V: TRBV6-4; J: TRBJ2-1; size: few; D: TRBD1; DNA: TGTGCCAGCAGTGACTCGCCCCAGGGGGCCTCGGATGAGCAGTTCTTC; CDR3: CASSDSPQGASDEQFF
V: TRBV20-1; J: TRBJ1-6; size: few; D: -; DNA: TGCAGTGCCAGCTCCCATGGGAGCCTTTATAATTCACCCCTCCACTTT; CDR3: CSASSHGSLYNSPLHF
V: TRBV6-2/TRBV6-3; J: TRBJ1-1; size: few; D: -; DNA: TGTGCCAGCAGTTACGGTCATGGTACCACTGAAGCTTTCTTT; CDR3: CASSYGHGTTEAFF